These 10 T cell receptor beta chains share one sample of origin, sequenced in a study of shared clonotypes between healthy human individuals. Naive CD8 populations comprised CD45RO-negative cells positively selected for CCR7, excluding terminally differentiated effector memory CD45RA+ cells. The assay was immunoSEQ multiplex PCR, and TCRdb's table has in-frame clones only and misses some. The sample consists of around 1,900,000 clones, 93% of them appearing once. Sequencing input: naive CD8+ T cells from PBMCs. These receptors originate from a man aged 18 to 30 in good health. Some clones in this sample may be carry-over from other donors' samples.

This chain connects TRBV5-4 to TRBJ2-7, with 11 nucleotides matching TRBD2. Germline CDR1 reads SGHNT; CDR2 reads YYREEE (reference sequence). The J segment lost 3 bases and the V segment lost 4 bases, leaving 9 bases of the junction unmatched. This CDR3 region has 16 residues. In DNA form, the CDR3 reads TGTGCCAGCAGCAGTCTAGCGGGAGGCGCAAACTACGAGCAGTACTTC. Translating gives CASSSLAGGANYEQYF.

CDR3 bases: TGTGCCATCAGCCTAGGGACAGCCTTCAATGAGCAGTTCTTC. Its protein is CAISLGTAFNEQFF. The chain combines TRBV10-3 with TRBJ2-1, with 7 bases that match TRBD1. CDR3 length: 14 residues. From germline, CDR1 is ENHRY and CDR2 SYGVKD. V lost 6 bases to trimming and J lost 6 bases; unmatched junction nucleotides: 8.

This clone was observed a handful of times. This chain uses TRBV18 with TRBJ2-2; D not certain. The length of the CDR3 is 12 residues. The germline V gene encodes CDR1 KGHSH and CDR2 LQKENI. Between the trimmed V and J ends, which lost 2 bases and 5 bases, there was a span of 3 bases. The CDR3 DNA sequence: TGTGCCAGCTCACCAGTGACCGGGGAGCTGTTTTTT. It encodes CASSPVTGELFF.

The chain links TRBV5-4 to TRBJ2-1; tentatively, D is TRBD2 (6 bases). V dropped 1 base and J dropped 3 bases, with 11 bases sitting between them. Germline values: CDR1 SGHNT, CDR2 YYREEE (reference sequence). The CDR3 contains 15 residues. CDR3 in amino acids: CASSLRREIYNEQFF. In DNA form, the CDR3 reads TGTGCCAGCAGCTTGCGTCGGGAGATCTACAATGAGCAGTTCTTC.

V gene TRBV28 combines with J gene TRBJ2-7; TRBD1 agrees at 8 bases. V lost 8 bases and J lost 1; bases outside the gene matches: 13. The CDR3 sequence is 16 residues long. Germline assignment: CDR1 MDHEN and CDR2 SYDVKM. CDR3: CASYSHRDRQSYEQYF. CDR3 in DNA: TGTGCCAGCTATTCCCACAGGGACAGGCAATCCTACGAGCAGTACTTC.

This chain joins TRBV14 and TRBJ2-7; 8 bases are shared with TRBD2. From germline, CDR1 is SGHDN and CDR2 FVKESK. The CDR3 totals 18 residues. V trimming: 0 bases; J trimming: 1 base; junction bases outside the gene matches: 11. The chain's CDR3 is CASSQERVAGRVSYEQYF. CDR3 sequence (DNA): TGTGCCAGCAGCCAAGAAAGGGTAGCGGGAAGGGTTTCCTACGAGCAGTACTTC.

The V gene is TRBV9, the J gene TRBJ2-1; 8 bases fit TRBD2. Germline CDR1 SGDLS, CDR2 YYNGEE. The V and J ends lost 4 bases and 8 bases, in that order; junction bases with no gene match: 8. The CDR3 length is 14 residues. CDR3 sequence (DNA): TGTGCCAGCAGCTCCGGGACTAGAATTGATGAGCAGTTCTTC. It translates to CASSSGTRIDEQFF. Full variable domain (rest looked up from reference TRBV9 and TRBJ2-1): DSGVTQTPKHLITATGQRVTLRCSPRSGDLSVYWYQQSLDQGLQFLIQYYNGEERAKGNILERFSAQQFPDLHSELNLSSLELGDSALYFCASSSGTRIDEQFFGPGTRLTVL.

CDR3 bases: TGTGCCAGCAGGGGACAGGGGCGATACGAGCAGTACTTC. Protein: CASRGQGRYEQYF. The chain couples TRBV7-9 to TRBJ2-7; the match to TRBD1 covers 10 bases. In germline, CDR1 is SEHNR, CDR2 FQNEAQ (reference sequence). The V and J ends lost 6 bases and 4 bases, in that order; junction bases with no gene match: 3. The CDR3 has 13 amino acids.

This CDR3 reads CASRPDLSNEQFF. The CDR3 DNA sequence: TGTGCCAGCAGACCCGACCTTTCCAATGAGCAGTTCTTC. The genes are TRBV7-3 and TRBJ2-1; no firm D call. The germline V gene has CDR1 SGHTA and CDR2 FQGTGA. CDR3 length: 13 amino acids. V was trimmed by 6 bases and J by 6 bases, leaving 12 bases between them.

The rearrangement uses TRBV28 and TRBJ2-7, with 9 bases lining up with TRBD2. The ends lost 7 bases at V and 5 bases at J; junction bases unmatched: 12. This CDR3 is 15 amino acids long. Germline V lookup: CDR1 MDHEN, CDR2 SYDVKM. In DNA, the CDR3 is TGTGCCAGCAATAATTTGGGACTAGCTTCGAACGAGCAGTACTTC. Protein: CASNNLGLASNEQYF. Drawing the rest from reference TRBV28 and TRBJ2-7, the complete variable domain is DVKVTQSSRYLVKRTGEKVFLECVQDMDHENMFWYRQDPGLGLRLIYFSYDVKMKEKGDIPEGYSVSREKKERFSLILESASTNQTSMYLCASNNLGLASNEQYFGPGTRLTVT.